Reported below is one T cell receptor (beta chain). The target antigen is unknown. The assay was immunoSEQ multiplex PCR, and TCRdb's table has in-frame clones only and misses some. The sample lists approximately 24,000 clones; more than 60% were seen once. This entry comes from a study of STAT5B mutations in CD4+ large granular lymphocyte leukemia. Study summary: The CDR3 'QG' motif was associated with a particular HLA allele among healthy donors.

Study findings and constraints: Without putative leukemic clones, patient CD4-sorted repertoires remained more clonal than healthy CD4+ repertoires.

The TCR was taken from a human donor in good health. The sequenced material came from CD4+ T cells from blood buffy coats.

The CDR3 is CASSLVEGFGAGANVLTF. DNA for the CDR3: TGTGCCAGCAGCTTAGTGGAGGGCTTCGGCGCTGGGGCCAACGTCCTGACTTTC. V usage is TRBV7-9 and J usage is TRBJ2-6, with TRBD2 as a possible D gene (6 bases). This CDR3 contains 18 residues. The V end lost 1 base, the J end lost 2 bases, and 15 bases lay between the germline ends. CDR1 is SEHNR, CDR2 FQNEAQ, per germline (reference sequence).